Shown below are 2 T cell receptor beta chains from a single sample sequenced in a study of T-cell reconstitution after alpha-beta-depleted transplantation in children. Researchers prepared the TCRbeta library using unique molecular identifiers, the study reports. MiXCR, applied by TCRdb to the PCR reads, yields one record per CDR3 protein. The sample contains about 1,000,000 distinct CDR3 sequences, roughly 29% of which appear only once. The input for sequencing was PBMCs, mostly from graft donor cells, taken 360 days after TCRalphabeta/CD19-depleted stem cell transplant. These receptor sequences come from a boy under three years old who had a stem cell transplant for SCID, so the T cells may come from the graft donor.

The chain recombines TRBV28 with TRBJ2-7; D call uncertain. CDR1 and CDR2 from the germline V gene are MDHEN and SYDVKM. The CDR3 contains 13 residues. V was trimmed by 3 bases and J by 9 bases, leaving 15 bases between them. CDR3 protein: CASSFPQALMQYF. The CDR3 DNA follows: TGTGCCAGCAGTTTCCCTCAAGCCCTTATGCAGTACTTC.

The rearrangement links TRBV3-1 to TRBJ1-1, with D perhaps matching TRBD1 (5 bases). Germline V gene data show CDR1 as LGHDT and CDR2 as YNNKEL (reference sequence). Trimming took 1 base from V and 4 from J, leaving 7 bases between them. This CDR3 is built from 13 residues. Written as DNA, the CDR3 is TGTGCCAGCAGCCAAGTGGGGCTCACTGAAGCTTTCTTT. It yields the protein CASSQVGLTEAFF. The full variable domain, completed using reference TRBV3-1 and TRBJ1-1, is DTAVSQTPKYLVTQMGNDKSIKCEQNLGHDTMYWYKQDSKKFLKIMFSYNNKELIINETVPNRFSPKSPDKAHLNLHINSLELGDSAVYFCASSQVGLTEAFFGQGTRLTVV.